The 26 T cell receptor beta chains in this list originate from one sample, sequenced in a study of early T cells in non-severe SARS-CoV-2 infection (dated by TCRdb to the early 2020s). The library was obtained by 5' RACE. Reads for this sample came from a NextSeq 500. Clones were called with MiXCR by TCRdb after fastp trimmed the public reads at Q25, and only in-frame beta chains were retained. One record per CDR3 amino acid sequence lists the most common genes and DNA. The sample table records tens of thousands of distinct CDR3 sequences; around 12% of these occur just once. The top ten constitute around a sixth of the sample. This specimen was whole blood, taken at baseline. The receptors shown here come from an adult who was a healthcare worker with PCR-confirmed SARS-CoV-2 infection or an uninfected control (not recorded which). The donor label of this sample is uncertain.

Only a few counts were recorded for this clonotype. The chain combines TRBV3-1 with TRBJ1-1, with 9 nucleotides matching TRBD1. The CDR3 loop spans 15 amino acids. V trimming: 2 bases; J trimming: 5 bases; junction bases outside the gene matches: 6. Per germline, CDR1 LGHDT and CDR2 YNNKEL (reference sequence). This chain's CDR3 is CASSQQTGGWTEAFF. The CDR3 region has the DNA TGTGCCAGCAGCCAACAGACAGGGGGATGGACTGAAGCTTTCTTT.

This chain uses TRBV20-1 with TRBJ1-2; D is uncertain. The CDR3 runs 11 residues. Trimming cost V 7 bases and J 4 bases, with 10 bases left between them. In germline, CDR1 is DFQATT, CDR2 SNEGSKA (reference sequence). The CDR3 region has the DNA TGCAGTGTCAAGGGTTTCTATGGCTACACCTTC. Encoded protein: CSVKGFYGYTF.

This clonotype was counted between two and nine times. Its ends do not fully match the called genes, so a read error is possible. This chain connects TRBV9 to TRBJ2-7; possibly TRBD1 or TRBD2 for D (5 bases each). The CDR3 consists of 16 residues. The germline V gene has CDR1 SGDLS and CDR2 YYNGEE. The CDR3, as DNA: TGTGCCAGCAGCCCACAAGCCGGGACCAGGTCCTCCGAGCAGTACTTC. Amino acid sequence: CASSPQAGTRSSEQYF.

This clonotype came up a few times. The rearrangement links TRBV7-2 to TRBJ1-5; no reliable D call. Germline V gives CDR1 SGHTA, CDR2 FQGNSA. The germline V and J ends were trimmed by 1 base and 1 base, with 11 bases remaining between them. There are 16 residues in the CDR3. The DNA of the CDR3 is TGTGCCAGCAGCTTAGTTGGCGGTCCGAGCAATCAGCCCCAGCATTTT. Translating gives CASSLVGGPSNQPQHF.

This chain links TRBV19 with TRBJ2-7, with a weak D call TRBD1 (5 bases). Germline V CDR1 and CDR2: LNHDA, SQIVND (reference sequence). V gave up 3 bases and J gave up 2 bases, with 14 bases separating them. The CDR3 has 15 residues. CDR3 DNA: TGTGCCAGTAGTATCCTGGACACGCCGGCCTACGAGCAGTACTTC. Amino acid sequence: CASSILDTPAYEQYF.

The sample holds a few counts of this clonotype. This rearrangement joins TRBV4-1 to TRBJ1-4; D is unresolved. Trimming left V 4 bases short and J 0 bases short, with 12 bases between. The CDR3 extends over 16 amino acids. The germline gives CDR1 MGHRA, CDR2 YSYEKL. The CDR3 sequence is CASSRYLQATNEKLFF. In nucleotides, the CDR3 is TGCGCCAGCAGCCGATACCTCCAAGCAACTAATGAAAAACTGTTTTTT.

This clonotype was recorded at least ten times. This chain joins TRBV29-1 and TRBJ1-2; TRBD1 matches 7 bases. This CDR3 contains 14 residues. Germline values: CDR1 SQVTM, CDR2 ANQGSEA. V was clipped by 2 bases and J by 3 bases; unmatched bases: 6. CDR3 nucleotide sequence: TGCAGCGTTGAATCCAGGGGGAGGGACTATGGCTACACCTTC. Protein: CSVESRGRDYGYTF. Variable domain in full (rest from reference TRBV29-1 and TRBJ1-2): SAVISQKPSRDICQRGTSLTIQCQVDSQVTMMFWYRQQPGQSLTLIATANQGSEATYESGFVIDKFPISRPNLTFSTLTVSNMSPEDSSIYLCSVESRGRDYGYTFGSGTRLTVV.

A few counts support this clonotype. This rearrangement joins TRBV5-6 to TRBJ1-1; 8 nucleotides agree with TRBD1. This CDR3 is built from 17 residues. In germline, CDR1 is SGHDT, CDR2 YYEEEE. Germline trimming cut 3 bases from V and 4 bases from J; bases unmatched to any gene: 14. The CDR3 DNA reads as TGTGCCAGCAGCTCGCAGGGGGCTGGGATTGGTGGCACTGAAGCTTTCTTT. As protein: CASSSQGAGIGGTEAFF.

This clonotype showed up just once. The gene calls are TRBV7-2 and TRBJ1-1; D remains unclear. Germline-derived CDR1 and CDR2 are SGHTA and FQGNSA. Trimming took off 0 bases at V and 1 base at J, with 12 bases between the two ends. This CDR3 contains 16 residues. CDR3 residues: CASSLAFGEGNTEAFF. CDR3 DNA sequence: TGTGCCAGCAGCTTAGCGTTCGGGGAAGGGAACACTGAAGCTTTCTTT.

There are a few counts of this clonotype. This CDR3 is CATSGGGRANEQFF. The CDR3 nucleotides are TGTGCCACCAGCGGAGGGGGCAGAGCCAATGAGCAGTTCTTC. V is TRBV15 and J is TRBJ2-1, with D tentatively TRBD1 (7 bases). V was shortened by 5 bases and J by 6 bases, with 14 bases between the two germline ends. This CDR3 is 14 amino acids long. Germline V gene lookup returns CDR1 LNHNV and CDR2 YYDKDF (reference sequence).

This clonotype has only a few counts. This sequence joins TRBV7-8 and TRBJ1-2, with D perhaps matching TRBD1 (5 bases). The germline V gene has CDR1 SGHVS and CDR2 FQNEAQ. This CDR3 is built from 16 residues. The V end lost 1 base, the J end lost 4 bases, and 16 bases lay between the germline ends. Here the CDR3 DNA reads TGTGCCAGCAGCTTAGGACCCGGGGACGTCGGCTATGGCTACACCTTC. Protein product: CASSLGPGDVGYGYTF. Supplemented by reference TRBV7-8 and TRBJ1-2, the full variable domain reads GAGVSQSPRYKVAKRGQDVALRCDPISGHVSLFWYQQALGQGPEFLTYFQNEAQLDKSGLPSDRFFAERPEGSVSTLKIQRTQQEDSAVYLCASSLGPGDVGYGYTFGSGTRLTVV.

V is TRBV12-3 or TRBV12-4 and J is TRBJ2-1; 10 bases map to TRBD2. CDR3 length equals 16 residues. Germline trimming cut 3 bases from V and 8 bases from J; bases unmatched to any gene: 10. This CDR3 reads CASSFSASGSLDEQFF. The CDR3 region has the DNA TGTGCCAGCAGTTTTAGCGCTAGCGGGAGTCTCGATGAGCAGTTCTTC.

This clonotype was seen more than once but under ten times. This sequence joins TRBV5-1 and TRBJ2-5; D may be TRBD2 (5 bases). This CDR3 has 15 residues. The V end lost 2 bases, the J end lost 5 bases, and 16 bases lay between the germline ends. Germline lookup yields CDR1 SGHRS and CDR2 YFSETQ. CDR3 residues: CASSLADPALETQYF. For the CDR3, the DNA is TGCGCCAGCAGCTTAGCGGATCCAGCGTTGGAGACCCAGTACTTC.

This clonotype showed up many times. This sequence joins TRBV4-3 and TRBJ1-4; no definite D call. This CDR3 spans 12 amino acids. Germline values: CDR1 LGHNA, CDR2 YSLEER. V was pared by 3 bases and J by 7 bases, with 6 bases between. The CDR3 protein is CASSQSGEKLFF. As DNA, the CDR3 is TGCGCCAGCAGCCAGTCAGGTGAAAAACTGTTTTTT.

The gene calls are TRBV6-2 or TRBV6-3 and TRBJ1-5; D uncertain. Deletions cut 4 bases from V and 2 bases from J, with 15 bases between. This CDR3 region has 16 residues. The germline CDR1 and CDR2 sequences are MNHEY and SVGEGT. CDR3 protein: CASSSTVSSGNQPQHF. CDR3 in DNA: TGTGCCAGCAGTTCAACAGTATCCTCGGGCAATCAGCCCCAGCATTTT.

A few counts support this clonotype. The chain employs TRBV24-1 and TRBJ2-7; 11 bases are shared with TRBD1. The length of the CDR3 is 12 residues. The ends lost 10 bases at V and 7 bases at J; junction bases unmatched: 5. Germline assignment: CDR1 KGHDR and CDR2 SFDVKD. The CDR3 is CATAGTGGEQYF. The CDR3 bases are TGTGCCACGGCCGGGACAGGGGGAGAGCAGTACTTC.

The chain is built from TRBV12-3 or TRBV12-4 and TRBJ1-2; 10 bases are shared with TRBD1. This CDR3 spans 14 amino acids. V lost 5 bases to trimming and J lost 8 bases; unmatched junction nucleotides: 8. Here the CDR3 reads CASSSTGTGEGYTF. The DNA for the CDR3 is TGTGCCAGCAGTAGTACCGGGACAGGGGAAGGCTACACCTTC.

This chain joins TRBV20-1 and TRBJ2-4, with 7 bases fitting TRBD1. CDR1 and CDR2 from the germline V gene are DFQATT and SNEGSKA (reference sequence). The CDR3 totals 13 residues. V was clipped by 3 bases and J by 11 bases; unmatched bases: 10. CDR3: CSARDRPYDLQYF. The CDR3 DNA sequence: TGCAGTGCTAGGGACAGGCCGTATGATCTTCAGTACTTC.

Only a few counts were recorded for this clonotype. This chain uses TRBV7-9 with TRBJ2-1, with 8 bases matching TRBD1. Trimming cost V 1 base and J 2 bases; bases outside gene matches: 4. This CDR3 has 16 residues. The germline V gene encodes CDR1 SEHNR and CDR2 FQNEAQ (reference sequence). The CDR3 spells CASSLGTGGPYNEQFF. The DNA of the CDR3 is TGTGCCAGCAGCTTAGGAACAGGGGGTCCCTACAATGAGCAGTTCTTC.

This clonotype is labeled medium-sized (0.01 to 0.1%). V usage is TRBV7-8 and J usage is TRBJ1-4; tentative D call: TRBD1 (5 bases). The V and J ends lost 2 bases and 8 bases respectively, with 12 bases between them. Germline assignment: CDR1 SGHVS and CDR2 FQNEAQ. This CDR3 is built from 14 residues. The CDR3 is CASSLSYGGEKLFF. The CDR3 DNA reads TGTGCCAGCAGCTTATCTTACGGGGGGGAAAAACTGTTTTTT.

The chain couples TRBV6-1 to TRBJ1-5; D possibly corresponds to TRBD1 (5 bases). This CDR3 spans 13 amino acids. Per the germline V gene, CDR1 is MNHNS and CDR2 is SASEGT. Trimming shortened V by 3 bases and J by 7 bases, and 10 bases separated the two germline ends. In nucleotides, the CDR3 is TGTGCCAGCAGTGACAGGGAGGTCCAGCCCCAGCATTTT. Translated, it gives CASSDREVQPQHF.

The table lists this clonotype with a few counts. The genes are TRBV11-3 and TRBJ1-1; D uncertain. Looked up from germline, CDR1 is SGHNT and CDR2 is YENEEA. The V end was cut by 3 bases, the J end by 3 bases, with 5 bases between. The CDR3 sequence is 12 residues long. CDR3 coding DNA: TGTGCCAGCAGCTTGACGTACACTGAAGCTTTCTTT. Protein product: CASSLTYTEAFF.

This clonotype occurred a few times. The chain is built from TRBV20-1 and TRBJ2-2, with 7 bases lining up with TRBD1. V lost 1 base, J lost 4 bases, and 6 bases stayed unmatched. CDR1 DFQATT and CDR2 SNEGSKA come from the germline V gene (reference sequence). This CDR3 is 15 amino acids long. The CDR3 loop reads CSARVGDSRTGELFF. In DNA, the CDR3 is TGCAGTGCTAGAGTCGGGGACAGCCGCACCGGGGAGCTGTTTTTT.

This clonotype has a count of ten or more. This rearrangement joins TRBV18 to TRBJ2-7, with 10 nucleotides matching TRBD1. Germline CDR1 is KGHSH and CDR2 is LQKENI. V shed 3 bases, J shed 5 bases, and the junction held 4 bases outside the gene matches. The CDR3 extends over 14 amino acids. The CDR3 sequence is CASSPWDRGDEQYF. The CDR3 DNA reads TGTGCCAGCTCACCGTGGGACAGGGGAGACGAGCAGTACTTC.

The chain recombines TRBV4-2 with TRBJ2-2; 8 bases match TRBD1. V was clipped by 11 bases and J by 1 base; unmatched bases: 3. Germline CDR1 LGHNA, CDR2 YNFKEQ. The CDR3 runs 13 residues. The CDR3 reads CAAGQGNTGELFF. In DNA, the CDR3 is TGTGCCGCAGGACAGGGGAACACCGGGGAGCTGTTTTTT.

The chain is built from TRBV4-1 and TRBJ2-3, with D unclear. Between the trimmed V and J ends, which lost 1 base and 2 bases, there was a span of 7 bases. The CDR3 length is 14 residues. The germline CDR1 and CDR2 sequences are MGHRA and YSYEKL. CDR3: CASSQGADTDTQYF. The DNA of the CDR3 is TGCGCCAGCAGCCAAGGAGCTGACACAGATACGCAGTATTTT.